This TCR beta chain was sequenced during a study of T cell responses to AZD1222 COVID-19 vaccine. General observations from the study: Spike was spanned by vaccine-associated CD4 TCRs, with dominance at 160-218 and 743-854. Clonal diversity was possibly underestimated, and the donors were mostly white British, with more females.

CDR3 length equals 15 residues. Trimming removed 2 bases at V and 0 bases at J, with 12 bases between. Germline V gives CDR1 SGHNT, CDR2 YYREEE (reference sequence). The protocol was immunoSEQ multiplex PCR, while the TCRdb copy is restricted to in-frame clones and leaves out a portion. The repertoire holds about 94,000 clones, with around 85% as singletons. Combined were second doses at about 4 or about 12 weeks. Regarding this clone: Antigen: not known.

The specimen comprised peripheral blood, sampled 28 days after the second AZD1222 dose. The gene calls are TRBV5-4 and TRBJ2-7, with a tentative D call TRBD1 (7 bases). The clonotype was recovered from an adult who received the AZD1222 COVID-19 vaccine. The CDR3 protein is CASSFRGTDSYEQYF. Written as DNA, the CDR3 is TGTGCCAGCAGCTTTCGGGGGACAGACTCCTACGAGCAGTACTTC.